This T cell receptor (beta chain) came from a study of cytomegalovirus exposure and HLA in healthy donors. Turning to the study itself: From donors who were HLA-typed, an early data release held 75 million to 85 million unique TCRs.

Study-level results: Specificity for CMV antigens was confirmed in vitro for a few of the CMV-associated chains. In a later analysis, CMV-associated beta chains were mostly HLA-associated, it appeared. Among TCR beta chains, those listed as cytomegalovirus-associated numbered around 180.

About this clone itself: Its antigen remains unidentified.

The CDR3 contains 18 residues. PCR employed 60 Vbeta and 13 Jbeta primers. The protocol was immunoSEQ multiplex PCR, while the TCRdb copy is restricted to in-frame clones and leaves out a portion. The profile shows 160,000 or so clones, approximately 76% of them singletons. The TCR comes from a man aged 55 to 69 in good health and CMV-seronegative. The chain joins TRBV21-1 to TRBJ1-4; TRBD1 was called by the table and not checked on the DNA. TRBV21-1 is a pseudogene. The sequencing sample was made of PBMCs. The CDR3: CASVPSFVDRITNEKLFF. Here the CDR3 DNA reads TGTGCCAGCGTCCCTTCTTTCGTCGACAGGATAACAAATGAAAAACTGTTTTTT.